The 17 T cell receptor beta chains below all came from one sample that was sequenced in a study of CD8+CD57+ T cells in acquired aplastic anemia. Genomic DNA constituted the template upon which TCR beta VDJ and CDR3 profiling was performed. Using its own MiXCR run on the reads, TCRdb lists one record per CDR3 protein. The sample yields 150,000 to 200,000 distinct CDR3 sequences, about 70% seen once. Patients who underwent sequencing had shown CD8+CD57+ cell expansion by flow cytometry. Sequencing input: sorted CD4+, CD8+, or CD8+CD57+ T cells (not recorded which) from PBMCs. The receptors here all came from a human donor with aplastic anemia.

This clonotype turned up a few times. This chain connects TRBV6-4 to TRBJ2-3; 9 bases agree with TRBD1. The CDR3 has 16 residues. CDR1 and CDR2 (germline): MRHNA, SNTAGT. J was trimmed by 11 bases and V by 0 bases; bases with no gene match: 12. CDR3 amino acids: CASSDSQGQGSNEQYF. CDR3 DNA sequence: TGTGCCAGCAGTGACTCTCAGGGACAGGGCAGCAATGAGCAGTATTTT.

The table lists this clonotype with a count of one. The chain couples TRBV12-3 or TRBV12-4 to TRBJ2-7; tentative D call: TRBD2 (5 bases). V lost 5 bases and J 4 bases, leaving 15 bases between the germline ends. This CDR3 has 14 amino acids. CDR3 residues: CASSGGVGLYEQYF. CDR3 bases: TGTGCCAGCAGTGGCGGCGTCGGACTTTACGAGCAGTACTTC.

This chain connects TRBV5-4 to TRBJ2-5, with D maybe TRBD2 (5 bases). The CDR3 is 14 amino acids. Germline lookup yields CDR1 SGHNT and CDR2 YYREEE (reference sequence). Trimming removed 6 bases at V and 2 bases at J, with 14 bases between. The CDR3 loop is CASTGEQFQETQYF. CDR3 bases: TGTGCCAGCACCGGGGAGCAGTTTCAAGAGACCCAGTACTTC.

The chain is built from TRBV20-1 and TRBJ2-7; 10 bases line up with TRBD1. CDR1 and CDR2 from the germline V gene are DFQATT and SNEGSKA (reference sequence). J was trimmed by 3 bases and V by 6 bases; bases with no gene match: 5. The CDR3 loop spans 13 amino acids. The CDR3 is CSAQGQGFYEQYV. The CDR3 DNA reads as TGCAGTGCCCAGGGACAGGGGTTCTACGAGCAGTACGTC.

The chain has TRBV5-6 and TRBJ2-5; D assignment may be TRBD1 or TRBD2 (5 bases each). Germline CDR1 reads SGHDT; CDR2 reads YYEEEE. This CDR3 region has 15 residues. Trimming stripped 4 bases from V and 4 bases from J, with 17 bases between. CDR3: CASSPSGYGGETQYF. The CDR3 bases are TGTGCCAGCAGCCCTAGTGGGTATGGGGGAGAGACCCAGTACTTC.

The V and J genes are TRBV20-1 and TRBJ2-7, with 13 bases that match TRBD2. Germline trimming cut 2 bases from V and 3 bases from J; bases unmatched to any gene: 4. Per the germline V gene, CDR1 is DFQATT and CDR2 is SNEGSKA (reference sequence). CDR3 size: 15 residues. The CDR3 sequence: CSARRTSGGIYEQYF. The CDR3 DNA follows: TGCAGTGCTAGAAGGACTAGCGGGGGAATCTACGAGCAGTACTTC.

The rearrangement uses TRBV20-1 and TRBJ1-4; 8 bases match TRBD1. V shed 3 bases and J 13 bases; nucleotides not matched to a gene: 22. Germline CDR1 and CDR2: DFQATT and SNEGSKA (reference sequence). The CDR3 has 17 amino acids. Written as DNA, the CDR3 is TGCAGTGCTAGGGATACAGGGGGAGGACAGCCTGTCGAGCGACTGTTTTTT. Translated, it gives CSARDTGGGQPVERLFF.

Here the CDR3 DNA reads TGTGCCAGCAGTGAAAGCCGGAAACCCCATGAGCAGTTCTTC. Translating gives CASSESRKPHEQFF. This chain links TRBV2 with TRBJ2-1, with D hard to call. The CDR3 contains 14 residues. Trimming shortened V by 2 bases and J by 8 bases, and 13 bases separated the two germline ends. Germline CDR1 reads SNHLY; CDR2 reads FYNNEI.

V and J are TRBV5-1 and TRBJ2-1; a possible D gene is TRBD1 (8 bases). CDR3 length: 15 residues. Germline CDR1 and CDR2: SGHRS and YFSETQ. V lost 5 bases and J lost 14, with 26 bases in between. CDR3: CASSLGTGGVESEFF. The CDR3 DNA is TGCGCCAGCAGTCTAGGCACAGGGGGGGTGGAATCTGAGTTCTTC.

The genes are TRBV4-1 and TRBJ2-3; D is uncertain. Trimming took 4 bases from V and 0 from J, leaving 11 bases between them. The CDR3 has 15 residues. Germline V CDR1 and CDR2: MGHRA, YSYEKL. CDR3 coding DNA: TGCGCCAGCAGCCCCGGCCCTTCAAGCACAGATACGCAGTATTTT. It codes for CASSPGPSSTDTQYF.

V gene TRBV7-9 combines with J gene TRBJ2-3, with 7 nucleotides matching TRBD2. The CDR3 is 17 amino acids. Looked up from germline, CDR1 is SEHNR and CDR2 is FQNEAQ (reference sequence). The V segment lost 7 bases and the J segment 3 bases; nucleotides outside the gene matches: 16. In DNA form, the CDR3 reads TGTGCCAGCATCACACTCTCACTGCGGGAGAGTACAGATACGCAGTATTTT. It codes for CASITLSLRESTDTQYF.

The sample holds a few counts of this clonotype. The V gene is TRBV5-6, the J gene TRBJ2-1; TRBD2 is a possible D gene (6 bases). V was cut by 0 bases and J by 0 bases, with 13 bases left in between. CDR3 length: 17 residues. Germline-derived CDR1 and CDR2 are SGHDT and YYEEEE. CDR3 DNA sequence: TGTGCCAGCAGCTTGGTTCCGGGACTGAGCTCCTACAATGAGCAGTTCTTC. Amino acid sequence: CASSLVPGLSSYNEQFF. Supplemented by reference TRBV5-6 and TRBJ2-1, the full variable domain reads DAGVTQSPTHLIKTRGQQVTLRCSPKSGHDTVSWYQQALGQGPQFIFQYYEEEERQRGNFPDRFSGHQFPNYSSELNVNALLLGDSALYLCASSLVPGLSSYNEQFFGPGTRLTVL.

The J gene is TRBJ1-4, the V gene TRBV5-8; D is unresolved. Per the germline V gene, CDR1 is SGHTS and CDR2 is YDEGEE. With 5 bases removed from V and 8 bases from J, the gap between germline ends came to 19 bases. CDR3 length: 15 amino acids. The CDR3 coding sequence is TGTGCCAGCAGGGAACGACGGGCAATGAAGGAAAAACTGTTTTTT. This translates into CASRERRAMKEKLFF.

CDR3 DNA sequence: TGTGCCAGCAGCTTAGAGCCAAGCTCCTACGAGCAGTACTTC. This gives the protein CASSLEPSSYEQYF. This chain connects TRBV7-8 to TRBJ2-7; unclear D gene. V lost 1 base and J 0 bases, leaving 7 bases between the germline ends. The CDR3 has 14 amino acids. Germline loops: CDR1 SGHVS, CDR2 FQNEAQ.

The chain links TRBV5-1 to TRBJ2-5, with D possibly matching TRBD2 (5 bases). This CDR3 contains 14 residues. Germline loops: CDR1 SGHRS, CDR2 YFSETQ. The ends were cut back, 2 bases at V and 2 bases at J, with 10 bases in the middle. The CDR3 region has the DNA TGCGCCAGCAGCTTCAACCGGGAACAAGAGACCCAGTACTTC. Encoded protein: CASSFNREQETQYF. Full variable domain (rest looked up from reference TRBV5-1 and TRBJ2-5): KAGVTQTPRYLIKTRGQQVTLSCSPISGHRSVSWYQQTPGQGLQFLFEYFSETQRNKGNFPGRFSGRQFSNSRSEMNVSTLELGDSALYLCASSFNREQETQYFGPGTRLLVL.

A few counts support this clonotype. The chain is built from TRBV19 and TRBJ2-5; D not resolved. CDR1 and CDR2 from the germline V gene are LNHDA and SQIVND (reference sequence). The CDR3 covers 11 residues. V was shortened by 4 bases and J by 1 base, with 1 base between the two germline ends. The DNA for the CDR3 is TGTGCCAGTAGTACCCAAGAGACCCAGTACTTC. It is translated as CASSTQETQYF. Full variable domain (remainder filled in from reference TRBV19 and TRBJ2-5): DGGITQSPKYLFRKEGQNVTLSCEQNLNHDAMYWYRQDPGQGLRLIYYSQIVNDFQKGDIAEGYSVSREKKESFPLTVTSAQKNPTAFYLCASSTQETQYFGPGTRLLVL.

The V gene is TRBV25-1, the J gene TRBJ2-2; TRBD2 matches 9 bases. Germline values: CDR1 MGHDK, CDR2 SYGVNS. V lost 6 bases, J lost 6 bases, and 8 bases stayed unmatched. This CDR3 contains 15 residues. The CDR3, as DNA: TGTGCCAGCAGACTTAGAATAGCGGGGGCCGGGGAGCTGTTTTTT. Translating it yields CASRLRIAGAGELFF.